Below, one T cell receptor beta chain is given with its context. V was clipped by 4 bases and J by 5 bases; unmatched bases: 12. Looked up from germline, CDR1 is SGHRS and CDR2 is YFSETQ. The CDR3 loop spans 16 amino acids. This sample was taken from a study of blood T cell repertoires in COVID-19. Turning to the study itself: T cells, B-cell-depleted T cells, or PBMCs supplied cDNA or gDNA.

Generated by immunoSEQ multiplex PCR, the TCRdb table keeps only in-frame clones and is missing some. The table shows about 200,000 clones, with roughly 89% occurring only once. The clonotype comes from a man between 25 and 39 years old who had recovered from COVID-19. Sequenced: peripheral blood. V usage is TRBV5-1 and J usage is TRBJ2-4; 7 nucleotides align to TRBD1. The CDR3 loop reads CASSLLGTAEENIQYF. The CDR3 DNA sequence: TGCGCCAGCAGCCTACTCGGGACAGCGGAAGAAAACATTCAGTACTTC.